Following are 17 T cell receptor beta chains from one sample sequenced in a study of cytomegalovirus exposure and HLA in healthy donors. PCR primers comprised 60 Vbeta and 13 Jbeta primers. Sequencing used immunoSEQ multiplex PCR; TCRdb keeps in-frame clones, though not all of them. The data show about 150,000 clones, 85% seen once. The sequenced sample consisted of PBMCs. These receptor sequences come from a woman younger than 35 in good health and CMV-seronegative.

This clone was found once. The gene calls are TRBV4-3 and TRBJ1-6; D may be TRBD1 (5 bases). The V gene lost 0 bases and the J gene lost 7 bases, with 22 bases spanning the gap. CDR3 length: 19 residues. The germline V gene has CDR1 LGHNA and CDR2 YSLEER. Here the CDR3 DNA reads TGCGCCAGCAGCCAAGATCTGCATGCCGTTGGCAGGGTAAATTCACCCCTCCACTTT. Residues: CASSQDLHAVGRVNSPLHF.

CDR3 DNA sequence: TGTGCCAGCAGTTCAGGGGGCGCCCTATCCGAGCAGTACTTC. Translated, it gives CASSSGGALSEQYF. The chain couples TRBV27 to TRBJ2-7, with 8 bases identical to TRBD1. This CDR3 comprises 14 residues. Looked up from germline, CDR1 is MNHEY and CDR2 is SMNVEV (reference sequence). V lost 4 bases and J lost 6; bases outside the gene matches: 8.

This clone occurred once. The chain couples TRBV7-2 to TRBJ2-3; D is perhaps TRBD2 (6 bases). The germline V gene encodes CDR1 SGHTA and CDR2 FQGNSA. This CDR3 region has 14 residues. V lost 7 bases to trimming and J lost 4 bases, with 15 bases between them. In DNA form, the CDR3 reads TGTGCCAGCACCTATGGAGGGCCATCAGATACGCAGTATTTT. It encodes CASTYGGPSDTQYF.

V is TRBV29-1 and J is TRBJ2-1; 13 bases are shared with TRBD2. Germline CDR1 reads SQVTM; CDR2 reads ANQGSEA. With 2 bases clipped from V and 8 bases from J, the junction kept 9 bases outside the gene matches. CDR3 length: 16 amino acids. The CDR3 DNA reads TGCAGCGTTGAATACTCTACTAGCGGGGGGGGCGATGAGCAGTTCTTC. It is translated as CSVEYSTSGGGDEQFF.

The CDR3 spells CASSSPGNYEQYF. Here the CDR3 DNA reads TGCGCCAGCAGTTCGCCGGGAAACTACGAGCAGTACTTC. V is TRBV23-1 and J is TRBJ2-7; tentatively, D is TRBD2 (5 bases). TRBV23-1 is recorded as an ORF, its role being uncertain. This CDR3 spans 13 amino acids. Deletions cut 5 bases from V and 3 bases from J, with 11 bases between.

This clone turned up a few times. This chain uses TRBV4-3 with TRBJ2-7; D is perhaps TRBD2 (6 bases). In germline, CDR1 is LGHNA, CDR2 YSLEER. The CDR3 contains 15 residues. V gave up 0 bases and J gave up 4 bases, with 13 bases separating them. The CDR3 sequence: CASSQELATPYEQYF. CDR3 DNA sequence: TGCGCCAGCAGCCAAGAACTAGCTACCCCTTACGAGCAGTACTTC.

The chain couples TRBV13 to TRBJ1-3, with TRBD1 as a possible D gene (6 bases). The CDR3 is 18 residues long. The V gene lost 4 bases and the J gene lost 0 bases, with 19 bases spanning the gap. The germline gives CDR1 PRHDT, CDR2 FYEKMQ (reference sequence). The CDR3 loop reads CASSSWRQVWDSGNTIYF. The CDR3 region has the DNA TGTGCCAGCAGCTCGTGGCGACAGGTTTGGGACTCTGGAAACACCATATATTTT.

V gene TRBV2 combines with J gene TRBJ2-1; TRBD1 aligns across 11 bases. This CDR3 region has 18 residues. The germline gives CDR1 SNHLY, CDR2 FYNNEI. The J segment lost 6 bases and the V segment lost 6 bases, leaving 16 bases of the junction unmatched. The CDR3 loop reads CASSGVGQGAIQSNEQFF. The CDR3 DNA reads as TGTGCCAGCAGCGGGGTCGGACAGGGGGCGATCCAAAGCAATGAGCAGTTCTTC.

The V and J genes are TRBV6-1 and TRBJ2-1; D not certain. V was cut by 4 bases and J by 15 bases, with 22 bases left in between. CDR1 is MNHNS and CDR2 is SASEGT in the germline V gene. The CDR3 covers 14 residues. The CDR3 region has the DNA TGTGCCAGCAGTGGTGGGCTTCCTGGGCTATTGTGGTTCTTC. This sequence encodes CASSGGLPGLLWFF.

J is TRBJ1-5 and V is TRBV19, with a tentative D call TRBD1 (5 bases). The germline V and J ends were trimmed by 8 bases and 7 bases, with 24 bases remaining between them. Germline V CDR1 and CDR2: LNHDA, SQIVND (reference sequence). The CDR3 runs 16 residues. DNA for the CDR3: TGTGCCAGTCCACAATGTTTGGGGGGGTGGCAACAGCCCCAGCATTTT. Residues: CASPQCLGGWQQPQHF.

This clone was detected a few times. The CDR3: CASSQDRGGFGEKLFF. The CDR3 DNA sequence: TGTGCCAGCAGTCAGGACCGCGGGGGGTTTGGGGAAAAACTGTTTTTT. The rearrangement uses TRBV7-9 and TRBJ1-4; tentative D call: TRBD1 (5 bases). The germline gives CDR1 SEHNR, CDR2 FQNEAQ (reference sequence). With 6 bases removed from V and 8 bases from J, the gap between germline ends came to 22 bases. The CDR3 is made up of 16 amino acids.

This chain links TRBV5-4 with TRBJ2-1, with 7 nucleotides matching TRBD1. Per the germline V gene, CDR1 is SGHNT and CDR2 is YYREEE (reference sequence). J gave up 6 bases and V 0 bases, and 6 bases lay outside the gene matches. The CDR3 is 15 amino acids. The CDR3 nucleotides are TGTGCCAGCAGCTTGGGGTGGGACAGTTCCAATGAGCAGTTCTTC. It codes for CASSLGWDSSNEQFF. Full variable domain (outside the CDR3, taken from reference TRBV5-4 and TRBJ2-1): ETGVTQSPTHLIKTRGQQVTLRCSSQSGHNTVSWYQQALGQGPQFIFQYYREEENGRGNFPPRFSGLQFPNYSSELNVNALELDDSALYLCASSLGWDSSNEQFFGPGTRLTVL.

The CDR3 is CASSIRDFNTEAFF. CDR3 DNA sequence: TGTGCCAGTAGTATCCGAGATTTTAACACTGAAGCTTTCTTT. This sequence joins TRBV19 and TRBJ1-1; D is unclear. Germline loops: CDR1 LNHDA, CDR2 SQIVND (reference sequence). This CDR3 has 14 amino acids. V lost 3 bases and J lost 2, with 10 bases in between. Looking up the rest from reference TRBV19 and TRBJ1-1 gives the full variable domain: DGGITQSPKYLFRKEGQNVTLSCEQNLNHDAMYWYRQDPGQGLRLIYYSQIVNDFQKGDIAEGYSVSREKKESFPLTVTSAQKNPTAFYLCASSIRDFNTEAFFGQGTRLTVV.

The chain is built from TRBV7-6 and TRBJ2-5, with 7 bases that match TRBD1. This CDR3 region has 13 residues. With 4 bases clipped from V and 1 base from J, the junction kept 0 bases outside the gene matches. Germline V gives CDR1 SGHVS, CDR2 FNYEAQ. The CDR3 is CASSWTGQETQYF. In DNA, the CDR3 is TGTGCCAGCAGCTGGACAGGCCAAGAGACCCAGTACTTC.

J is TRBJ1-1 and V is TRBV13; D unresolved. The germline CDR1 and CDR2 sequences are PRHDT and FYEKMQ (reference sequence). The CDR3 contains 10 residues. V was shortened by 3 bases and J by 8 bases, with 4 bases between the two germline ends. The CDR3 coding sequence is TGTGCCAGCAGCTTGAGAGAAGCTTTCTTT. It codes for CASSLREAFF. Complete variable domain (other parts from reference TRBV13 and TRBJ1-1): AAGVIQSPRHLIKEKRETATLKCYPIPRHDTVYWYQQGPGQDPQFLISFYEKMQSDKGSIPDRFSAQQFSDYHSELNMSSLELGDSALYFCASSLREAFFGQGTRLTVV.

The chain couples TRBV7-6 to TRBJ2-7, with 7 bases fitting TRBD1. Germline assignment: CDR1 SGHVS and CDR2 FNYEAQ. This CDR3 spans 12 amino acids. V was pared by 3 bases and J by 6 bases, with 2 bases of the junction left unmatched. The CDR3 nucleotides read TGTGCCAGCAGCTTCTACAGGGGCGAGCAGTACTTC. Its translation is CASSFYRGEQYF.

This clone has more than one count but fewer than ten. The CDR3 reads CSVEGRVNTEAFF. The CDR3 region has the DNA TGCAGCGTTGAGGGCAGGGTGAACACTGAAGCTTTCTTT. The V and J genes are TRBV29-1 and TRBJ1-1; a weak D match, TRBD1 (5 bases). The V and J ends lost 3 bases and 0 bases respectively, with 8 bases between them. This CDR3 is 13 amino acids long. CDR1 is SQVTM, CDR2 ANQGSEA, per germline.